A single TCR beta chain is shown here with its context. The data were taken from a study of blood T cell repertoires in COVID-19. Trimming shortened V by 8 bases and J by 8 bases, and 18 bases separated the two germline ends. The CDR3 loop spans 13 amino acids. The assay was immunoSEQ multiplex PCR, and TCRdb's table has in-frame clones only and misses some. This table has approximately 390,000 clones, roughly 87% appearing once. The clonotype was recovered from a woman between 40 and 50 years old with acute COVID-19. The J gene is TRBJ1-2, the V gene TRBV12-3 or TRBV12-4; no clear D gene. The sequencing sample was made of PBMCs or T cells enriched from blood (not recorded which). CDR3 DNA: TGTGCCAGCCGTGGCCGGCAGCGGAGAGGCTACACCTTC. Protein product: CASRGRQRRGYTF.